The 12 T cell receptor beta chains below all came from one sample that was sequenced in a study of Graves' ophthalmopathy and Graves' hyperthyroidism. RNA served as the template for amplifying TCR beta CDR3 regions. RT-PCR in the first round used HTBI primers; a second-round multiplex PCR followed. MiXCR, run by TCRdb on the multiplex PCR reads, gives a single entry per CDR3 protein. The table has around 600,000 distinct CDR3 sequences, roughly 41% seen once. The sequenced sample consisted of peripheral blood. These TCRs come from an adult man with Graves' ophthalmopathy.

The sample holds many counts of this clonotype. For the CDR3, the DNA is TGTGCCAGCAGTTCCTCCTGGGGGGGCGAGATCACTGAAGCTTTCTTT. It translates to CASSSSWGGEITEAFF. The chain is built from TRBV12-3 or TRBV12-4 and TRBJ1-1; a possible D gene is TRBD1 (6 bases). Deletions cut 4 bases from V and 4 bases from J, with 19 bases between. CDR3 length: 16 amino acids.

This clonotype was detected only once. This chain connects TRBV9 to TRBJ1-2; D gene unclear. This CDR3 region has 16 residues. Trimming removed 4 bases from V and 2 bases from J, with 18 bases in between. The germline gives CDR1 SGDLS, CDR2 YYNGEE. The DNA for the CDR3 is TGTGCCAGCAGCCAAGTTTTCTCGTCAGCAAACTATGGCTACACCTTC. Protein: CASSQVFSSANYGYTF.

This clonotype was counted ten times or more. CDR3 DNA: TGTGCCAGTATTGGCACCTCGAGGGGCTATGGCTACACCTTC. It codes for CASIGTSRGYGYTF. The chain couples TRBV19 to TRBJ1-2, with a weak D call TRBD1 (5 bases). Germline V CDR1 and CDR2: LNHDA, SQIVND (reference sequence). The V end was cut by 7 bases, the J end by 4 bases, with 16 bases between. This CDR3 comprises 14 residues.

In this sample, this clonotype turned up many times. The J gene is TRBJ1-1, the V gene TRBV14; possibly TRBD1 for D (5 bases). Looked up from germline, CDR1 is SGHDN and CDR2 is FVKESK. The CDR3 runs to 16 residues. The germline V and J ends were trimmed by 4 bases and 11 bases, with 26 bases remaining between them. The chain's CDR3 is CASSPYLSSGMPLAFF. Written as DNA, the CDR3 is TGTGCCAGCAGCCCGTATCTCTCATCAGGGATGCCCTTGGCTTTCTTT.

To note about this clonotype: At one of its ends the junction is not consistent with the germline gene, which may arise from a read error. The V gene is TRBV5-6, the J gene TRBJ1-1; 9 bases fit TRBD1. CDR1 is SGHDT and CDR2 is YYEEEE in the germline V gene. This CDR3 has 16 amino acids. In DNA, the CDR3 is TGTGCCAGCGGCTTTTCGCTCGGGACAGGGAACACTGAAGCTCTCTTT. It codes for CASGFSLGTGNTEALF.

In its sample, this clonotype was seen many times. This chain joins TRBV7-9 and TRBJ2-5; possibly TRBD1 or TRBD2 for D (5 bases each). V was trimmed by 5 bases and J by 5 bases, leaving 12 bases between them. The CDR3 extends over 13 amino acids. Germline loops: CDR1 SEHNR, CDR2 FQNEAQ (reference sequence). The CDR3 sequence: CASSMWGSETQYF. The CDR3 nucleotides read TGTGCCAGCAGCATGTGGGGGAGTGAGACCCAGTACTTC.

This clonotype was counted many times. A much larger clone sits a single nucleotide away, making a read error possible. The genes are TRBV7-6 and TRBJ2-5; the D gene is possibly TRBD1 (5 bases). This CDR3 region has 13 residues. Germline CDR1 is SGHVS and CDR2 is FNYEAQ. CDR3 residues: CASSLGQQGTQYF. CDR3 DNA sequence: TGTGCCAGCAGCTTAGGACAGCAAGGGACCCAGTACTTC.

This clonotype was counted ten times or more. The rearrangement joins TRBV7-8 to TRBJ1-4, with 8 nucleotides matching TRBD1. From germline, CDR1 is SGHVS and CDR2 FQNEAQ. The CDR3 consists of 18 residues. V shed 6 bases and J 7 bases; nucleotides not matched to a gene: 19. CDR3 coding DNA: TGTGCCAGCAGTCCCGAACCCGGGGACAGGCCGTTTCCTGAAAAACTGTTTTTT. The encoded protein is CASSPEPGDRPFPEKLFF.

This clonotype was seen repeatedly, ten times or more. The chain has TRBV20-1 and TRBJ2-5; D ambiguous. This CDR3 is built from 14 residues. CDR1 is DFQATT and CDR2 is SNEGSKA in the germline V gene (reference sequence). Trimming took 1 base from V and 3 from J, leaving 12 bases between them. CDR3 coding DNA: TGCAGTGCTAGAGTATCACCCAACGAAGAGACCCAGTACTTC. Protein product: CSARVSPNEETQYF.

This clonotype was observed at least ten times. The gene calls are TRBV7-7 and TRBJ1-2, with D tentatively TRBD1 (5 bases). Germline V gene data show CDR1 as SSHAT and CDR2 as FNYEAQ (reference sequence). The CDR3 loop spans 12 amino acids. Trimming shortened V by 3 bases and J by 7 bases, and 9 bases separated the two germline ends. CDR3 sequence reads: CASSFQGGGYTF. The CDR3 region has the DNA TGTGCCAGCAGCTTCCAGGGAGGTGGCTACACCTTC. Full variable domain (remainder filled in from reference TRBV7-7 and TRBJ1-2): GAGVSQSPRYKVTKRGQDVTLRCDPISSHATLYWYQQALGQGPEFLTYFNYEAQPDKSGLPSDRFSAERPEGSISTLTIQRTEQRDSAMYRCASSFQGGGYTFGSGTRLTVV.

Points on this clonotype: This sequence may be a read error, since a much larger clone differs from it by one base. The chain links TRBV29-1 to TRBJ2-7, with 8 bases fitting TRBD1. The CDR3 is made up of 15 amino acids. The V gene's germline CDR1 is SQVTM and CDR2 ANQGSEA. The CDR3, as DNA: TGCAGCGTGAACGGATTTTCAGGGGGCTCCTACAAGCAGTACTTC. Translated: CSVNGFSGGSYKQYF.

In its sample, this clonotype was seen many times. The chain is built from TRBV29-1 and TRBJ1-1, with D perhaps matching TRBD1 (5 bases). The CDR3 consists of 12 residues. The ends were cut back, 3 bases at V and 4 bases at J, with 9 bases in the middle. Germline CDR1 is SQVTM and CDR2 is ANQGSEA. CDR3: CSVDGGVTEAFF. Here the CDR3 DNA reads TGCAGCGTTGATGGGGGTGTCACTGAAGCTTTCTTT.